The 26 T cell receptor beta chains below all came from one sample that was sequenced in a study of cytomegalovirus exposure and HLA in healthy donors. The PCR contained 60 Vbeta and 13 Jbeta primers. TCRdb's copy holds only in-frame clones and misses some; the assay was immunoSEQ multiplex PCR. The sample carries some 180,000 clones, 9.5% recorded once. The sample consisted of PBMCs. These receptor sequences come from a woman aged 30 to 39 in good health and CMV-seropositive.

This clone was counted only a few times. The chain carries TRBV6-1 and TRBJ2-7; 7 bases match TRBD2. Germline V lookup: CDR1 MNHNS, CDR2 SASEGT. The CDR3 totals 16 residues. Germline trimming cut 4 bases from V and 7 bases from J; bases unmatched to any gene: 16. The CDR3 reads CASSGGYGSGNPEQYF. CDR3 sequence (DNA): TGTGCCAGCAGTGGCGGATATGGAAGCGGGAACCCTGAGCAGTACTTC.

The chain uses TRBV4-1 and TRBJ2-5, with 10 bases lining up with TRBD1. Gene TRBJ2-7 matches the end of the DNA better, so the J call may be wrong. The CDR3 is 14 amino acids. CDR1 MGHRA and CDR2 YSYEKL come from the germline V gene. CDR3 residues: CASSPGTGEREQYF. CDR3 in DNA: TGCGCCAGCAGCCCTGGGACAGGGGAGCGCGAGCAGTACTTC.

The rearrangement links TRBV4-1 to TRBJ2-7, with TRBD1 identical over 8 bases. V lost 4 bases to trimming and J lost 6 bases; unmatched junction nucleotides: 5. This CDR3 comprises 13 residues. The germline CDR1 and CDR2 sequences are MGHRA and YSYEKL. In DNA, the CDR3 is TGCGCCAGCAGCCGAGTAGACAGGGGCGAGCAGTACTTC. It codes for CASSRVDRGEQYF.

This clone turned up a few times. CDR3 sequence (DNA): TGCAGCGTTGCGCAGTCGGGGGAGCAGTACTTC. This translates into CSVAQSGEQYF. This chain joins TRBV29-1 and TRBJ2-5; maybe TRBD2 (6 bases). V was clipped by 4 bases and J by 11 bases, with 14 bases between them. The CDR3 sequence is 11 residues long. CDR1 and CDR2 from the germline V gene are SQVTM and ANQGSEA.

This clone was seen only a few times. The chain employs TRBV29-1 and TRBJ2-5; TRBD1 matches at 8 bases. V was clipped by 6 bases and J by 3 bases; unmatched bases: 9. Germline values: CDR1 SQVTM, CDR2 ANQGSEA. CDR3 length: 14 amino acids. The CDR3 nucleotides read TGCAGCGTCCTCGGACAGGGTAGGGAAGAGACCCAGTACTTC. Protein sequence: CSVLGQGREETQYF. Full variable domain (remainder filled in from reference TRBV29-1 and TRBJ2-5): SAVISQKPSRDICQRGTSLTIQCQVDSQVTMMFWYRQQPGQSLTLIATANQGSEATYESGFVIDKFPISRPNLTFSTLTVSNMSPEDSSIYLCSVLGQGREETQYFGPGTRLLVL.

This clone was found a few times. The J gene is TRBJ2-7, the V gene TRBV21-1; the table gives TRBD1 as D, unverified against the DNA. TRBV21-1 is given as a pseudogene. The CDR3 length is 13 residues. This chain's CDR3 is CATFWDRFYEQYF. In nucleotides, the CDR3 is TGTGCCACATTTTGGGACAGATTTTACGAGCAGTACTTC.

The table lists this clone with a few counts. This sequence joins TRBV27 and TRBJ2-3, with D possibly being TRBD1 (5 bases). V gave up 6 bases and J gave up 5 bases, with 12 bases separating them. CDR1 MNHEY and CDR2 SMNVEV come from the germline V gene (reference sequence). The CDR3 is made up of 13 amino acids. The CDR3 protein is CASRPTGGDTQYF. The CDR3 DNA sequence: TGTGCCAGCAGACCTACAGGTGGAGATACGCAGTATTTT.

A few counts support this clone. The DNA of the CDR3 is TGTGCCTGGAGTGTCGCGGACAGGGAGGGTAAAGGCTACACCTTC. This translates into CAWSVADREGKGYTF. This rearrangement joins TRBV30 to TRBJ1-2; 8 bases are a match to TRBD1. The V gene's germline CDR1 is GTSNPN and CDR2 SVGIG (reference sequence). Trimming took 0 bases from V and 8 from J; bases not matched to a gene: 11. This CDR3 comprises 15 residues. Combining the CDR3 with reference TRBV30 and TRBJ1-2 gives the whole variable domain SQTIHQWPATLVQPVGSPLSLECTVEGTSNPNLYWYRQAAGRGLQLLFYSVGIGQISSEVPQNLSASRPQDRQFILSSKKLLLSDSGFYLCAWSVADREGKGYTFGSGTRLTVV.

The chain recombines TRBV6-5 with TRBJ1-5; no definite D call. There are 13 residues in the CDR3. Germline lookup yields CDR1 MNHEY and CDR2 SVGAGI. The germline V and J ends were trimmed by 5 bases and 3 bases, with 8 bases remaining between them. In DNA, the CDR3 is TGTGCCAGCAGTGAGCGGGCCAATCAGCCCCAGCATTTT. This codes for CASSERANQPQHF.

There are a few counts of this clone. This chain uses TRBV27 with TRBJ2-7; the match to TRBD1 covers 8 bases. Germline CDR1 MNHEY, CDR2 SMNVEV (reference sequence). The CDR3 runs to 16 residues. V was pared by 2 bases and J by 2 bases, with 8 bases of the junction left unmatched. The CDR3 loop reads CASSLRPDRATYEQYF. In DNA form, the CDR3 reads TGTGCCAGCAGTTTAAGGCCGGACAGGGCGACCTACGAGCAGTACTTC.

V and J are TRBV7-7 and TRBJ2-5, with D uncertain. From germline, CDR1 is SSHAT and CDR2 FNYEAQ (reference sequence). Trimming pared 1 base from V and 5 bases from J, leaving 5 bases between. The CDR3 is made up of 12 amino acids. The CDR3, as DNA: TGTGCCAGCAGCTTAGATAGCGAGACCCAGTACTTC. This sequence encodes CASSLDSETQYF.

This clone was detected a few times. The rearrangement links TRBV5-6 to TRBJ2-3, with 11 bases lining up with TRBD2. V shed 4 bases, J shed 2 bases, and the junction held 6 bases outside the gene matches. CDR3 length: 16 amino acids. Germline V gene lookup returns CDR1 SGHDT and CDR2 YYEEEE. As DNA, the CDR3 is TGTGCCAGCAGCCCGCGGACTAGCGGGTTCACAGATACGCAGTATTTT. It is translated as CASSPRTSGFTDTQYF.

The CDR3 protein is CASSIEGTDEAFF. CDR3 sequence (DNA): TGTGCCAGTAGTATAGAGGGTACAGATGAAGCTTTCTTT. The chain combines TRBV19 with TRBJ1-1; no clear D. The CDR3 is 13 amino acids. Trimming took 0 bases from V and 7 from J, leaving 9 bases between them. Germline loops: CDR1 LNHDA, CDR2 SQIVND (reference sequence).

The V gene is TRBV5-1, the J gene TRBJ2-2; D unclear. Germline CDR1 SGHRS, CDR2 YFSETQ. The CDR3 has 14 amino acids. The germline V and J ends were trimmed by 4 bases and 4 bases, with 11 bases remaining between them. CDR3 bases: TGCGCCAGCAGCCTAAGATCGGGCACCGGGGAGCTGTTTTTT. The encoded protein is CASSLRSGTGELFF.

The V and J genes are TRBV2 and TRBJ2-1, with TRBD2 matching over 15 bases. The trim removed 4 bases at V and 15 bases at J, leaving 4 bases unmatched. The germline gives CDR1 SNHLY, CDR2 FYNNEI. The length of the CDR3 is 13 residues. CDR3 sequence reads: CASSGTSGRGPFF. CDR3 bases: TGTGCCAGCAGTGGGACTAGCGGGAGGGGACCGTTCTTC.

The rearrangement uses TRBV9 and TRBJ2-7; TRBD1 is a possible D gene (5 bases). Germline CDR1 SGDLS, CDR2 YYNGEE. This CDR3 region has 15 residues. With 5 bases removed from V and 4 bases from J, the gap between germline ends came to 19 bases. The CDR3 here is CASSVGPTEIYEQYF. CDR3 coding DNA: TGTGCCAGCAGTGTCGGACCGACAGAGATTTACGAGCAGTACTTC.

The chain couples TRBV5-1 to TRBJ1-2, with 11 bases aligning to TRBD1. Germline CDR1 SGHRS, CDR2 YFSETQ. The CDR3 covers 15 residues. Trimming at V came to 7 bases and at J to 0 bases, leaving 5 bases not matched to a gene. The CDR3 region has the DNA TGCGCCAGCGGGACAGGGGGAAGAGCTAACTATGGCTACACCTTC. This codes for CASGTGGRANYGYTF.

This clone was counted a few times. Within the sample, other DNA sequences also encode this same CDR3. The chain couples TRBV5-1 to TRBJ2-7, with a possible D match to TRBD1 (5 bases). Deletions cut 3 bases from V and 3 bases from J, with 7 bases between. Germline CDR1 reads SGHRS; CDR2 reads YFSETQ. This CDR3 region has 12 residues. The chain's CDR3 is CASSSQGYEQYF. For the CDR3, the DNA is TGCGCCAGCAGCTCTCAGGGCTACGAGCAGTACTTC.

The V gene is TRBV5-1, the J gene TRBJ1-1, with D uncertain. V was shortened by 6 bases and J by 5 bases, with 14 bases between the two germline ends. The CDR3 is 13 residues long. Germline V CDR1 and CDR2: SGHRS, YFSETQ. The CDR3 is CASTRGGRTEAFF. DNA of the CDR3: TGCGCCAGCACCCGGGGAGGGCGAACTGAAGCTTTCTTT.

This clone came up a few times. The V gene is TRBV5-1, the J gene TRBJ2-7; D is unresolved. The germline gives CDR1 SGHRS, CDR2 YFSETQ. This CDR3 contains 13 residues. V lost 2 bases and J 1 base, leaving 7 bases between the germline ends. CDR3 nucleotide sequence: TGCGCCAGCAGCTTTTCAGATTCCTACGAGCAGTACTTC. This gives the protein CASSFSDSYEQYF.

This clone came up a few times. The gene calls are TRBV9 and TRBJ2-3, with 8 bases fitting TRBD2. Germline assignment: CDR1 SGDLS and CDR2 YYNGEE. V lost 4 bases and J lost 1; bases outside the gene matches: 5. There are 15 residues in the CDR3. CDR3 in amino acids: CASSPAGVGTDTQYF. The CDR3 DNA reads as TGTGCCAGCAGCCCAGCGGGAGTGGGCACAGATACGCAGTATTTT.

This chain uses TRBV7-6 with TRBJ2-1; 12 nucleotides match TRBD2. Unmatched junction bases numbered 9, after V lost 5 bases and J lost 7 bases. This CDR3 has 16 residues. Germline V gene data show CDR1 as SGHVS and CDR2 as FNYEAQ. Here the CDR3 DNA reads TGTGCCAGCAGCCTCAACGGACTAGCGGGATGGAATGAGCAGTTCTTC. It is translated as CASSLNGLAGWNEQFF.

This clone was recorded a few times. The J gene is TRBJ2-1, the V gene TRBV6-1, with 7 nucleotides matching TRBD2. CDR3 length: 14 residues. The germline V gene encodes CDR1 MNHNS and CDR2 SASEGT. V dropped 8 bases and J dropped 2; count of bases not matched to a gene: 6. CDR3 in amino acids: CASGKRDAYNEQFF. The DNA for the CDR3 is TGTGCCAGCGGGAAGCGGGACGCCTACAATGAGCAGTTCTTC.

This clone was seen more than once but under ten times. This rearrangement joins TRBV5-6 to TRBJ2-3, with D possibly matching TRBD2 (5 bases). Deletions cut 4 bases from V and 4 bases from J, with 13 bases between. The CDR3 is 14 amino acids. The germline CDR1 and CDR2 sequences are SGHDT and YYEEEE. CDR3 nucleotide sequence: TGTGCCAGCAGCCTAGGGAGTCTTTCAGATACGCAGTATTTT. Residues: CASSLGSLSDTQYF. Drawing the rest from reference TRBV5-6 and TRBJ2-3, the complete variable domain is DAGVTQSPTHLIKTRGQQVTLRCSPKSGHDTVSWYQQALGQGPQFIFQYYEEEERQRGNFPDRFSGHQFPNYSSELNVNALLLGDSALYLCASSLGSLSDTQYFGPGTRLTVL.

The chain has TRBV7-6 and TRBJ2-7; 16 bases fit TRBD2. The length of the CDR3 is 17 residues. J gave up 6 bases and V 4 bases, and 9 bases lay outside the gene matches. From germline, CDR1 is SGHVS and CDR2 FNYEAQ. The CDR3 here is CASSSGLAGGPTSEQYF. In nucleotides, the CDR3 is TGTGCCAGCAGCTCGGGACTAGCGGGAGGGCCGACGAGCGAGCAGTACTTC.

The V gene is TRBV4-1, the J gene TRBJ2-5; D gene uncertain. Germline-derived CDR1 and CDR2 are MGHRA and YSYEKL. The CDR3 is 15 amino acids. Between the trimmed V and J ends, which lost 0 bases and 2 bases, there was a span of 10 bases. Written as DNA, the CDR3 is TGCGCCAGCAGCCAAGATCGAAATACTCAAGAGACCCAGTACTTC. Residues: CASSQDRNTQETQYF.